This TCR beta chain was observed in a study of OX40 agonist ivuxolimab in advanced cancers. In regard to this clone: Its antigen is as yet unknown.

Sampling of blood occurred at baseline, cycle 4 day 1, and cycle 7 day 1. Study results and caveats: Partial responders receiving 0.1-3.0 mg/kg showed among the lowest clonal expansion.

The CDR3 contains 16 residues. V was pared by 5 bases and J by 0 bases, with 14 bases between. CDR1 and CDR2 from the germline V gene are SGHDN and FVKESK. The assay was immunoSEQ multiplex PCR, and TCRdb's table has in-frame clones only and misses some. The data show roughly 50,000 clones, with about 89% seen just once and less than 40% held by the top ten. The chain uses TRBV14 and TRBJ1-3; the D gene is possibly TRBD1 (5 bases). This TCR was sampled from an adult with an advanced solid tumor such as melanoma, head and neck, liver or kidney cancer. The input for sequencing was CD4+ or CD8+ T cells sorted from blood, taken in a trial of the OX40 agonist ivuxolimab. The CDR3 loop is CASSEGRYYSGNTIYF. CDR3 nucleotide sequence: TGTGCCAGCAGCGAGGGACGGTACTACTCTGGAAACACCATATATTTT.